This is a list of T cell receptor beta chains from one sample in a study of T cell changes during pregnancy in multiple sclerosis. Repertoires were generated with immunoSEQ multiplex PCR, while TCRdb's copy carries only in-frame clones and drops some. The sample records over 65,000 clones, 90% to 95% being singletons. Specimen: peripheral blood, collected in the third trimester of pregnancy. All receptors derive from a female donor with multiple sclerosis, enrolled in a pregnancy study. Each CDR3 is given with its conserved first and last residue. D genes are given only for firm matches. Expanded clones are given a class, and other clones once, few, many or no size at all.

j_call: TRBJ1-3; clone_size: .; v_call: TRBV29-1; d_call: TRBD1; cdr3_nt: TGCAGCGTTCGACAGGGAGGAAACACCATATATTTT; cdr3_aa: CSVRQGGNTIYF
j_call: TRBJ1-3; clone_size: .; v_call: TRBV7-2; d_call: .; cdr3_nt: TGTGCCAGCAGCTTTGGCACGGGGGGGGTAGGAAACACCATATATTTT; cdr3_aa: CASSFGTGGVGNTIYF
j_call: TRBJ2-1; clone_size: .; v_call: TRBV7-2; d_call: TRBD1; cdr3_nt: TGTGCCAGCAGCTTCGGGACAGGGGGACAGGGTGAGCAGTTCTTC; cdr3_aa: CASSFGTGGQGEQFF
j_call: TRBJ1-6; clone_size: .; v_call: TRBV7-9; d_call: .; cdr3_nt: TGTGCCAGCAGCTCGTTCAGGGGTAACTCACCCCTCCACTTT; cdr3_aa: CASSSFRGNSPLHF
j_call: TRBJ2-2; clone_size: .; v_call: TRBV5-6; d_call: .; cdr3_nt: TGTGCCAGCAGCTTCAGGTTAAACACCGGGGAGCTGTTTTTT; cdr3_aa: CASSFRLNTGELFF
j_call: TRBJ1-3; clone_size: .; v_call: TRBV7-9; d_call: TRBD1; cdr3_nt: TGTGCCAGCAGCTTCTGGGACAGCGCCTCTGGAAACACCATATATTTT; cdr3_aa: CASSFWDSASGNTIYF
j_call: TRBJ1-2; clone_size: few; v_call: TRBV4-2; d_call: TRBD1; cdr3_nt: TGTGCCAGCAGCCCTCCGGACAGGAGCGGCTACACCTTC; cdr3_aa: CASSPPDRSGYTF
j_call: TRBJ1-2; clone_size: .; v_call: TRBV27; d_call: .; cdr3_nt: TGTGCCAGCATGGGCAGGGGTAATGCTGGCTACACCTTC; cdr3_aa: CASMGRGNAGYTF
j_call: TRBJ1-2; clone_size: .; v_call: TRBV6-1; d_call: TRBD1; cdr3_nt: TGTGCCAGCAGCCTAGGGACAGGGGGTACCTATGGCTACACCTTC; cdr3_aa: CASSLGTGGTYGYTF
j_call: TRBJ1-6; clone_size: once; v_call: TRBV4-3; d_call: .; cdr3_nt: TGCGCCAGCAGCCCCGGGCGGGAGGGGAGCTCCTATAATTCACCCCTCCACTTT; cdr3_aa: CASSPGREGSSYNSPLHF
j_call: TRBJ1-5; clone_size: .; v_call: TRBV6-1; d_call: .; cdr3_nt: TGTGCCAGCAGTGGTCGTTCGGGGGTTCAGCCCCAGCATTTT; cdr3_aa: CASSGRSGVQPQHF
j_call: TRBJ1-2; clone_size: .; v_call: TRBV11-2; d_call: TRBD1; cdr3_nt: TGTGCCAGCAGCACAGGGGCAGGGAACTATGGCTACACCTTC; cdr3_aa: CASSTGAGNYGYTF
j_call: TRBJ2-7; clone_size: .; v_call: TRBV2; d_call: .; cdr3_nt: TGTGCCAGCCGGGACTCTGGCTACGAGCAGTACTTC; cdr3_aa: CASRDSGYEQYF
j_call: TRBJ2-5; clone_size: .; v_call: TRBV7-3; d_call: .; cdr3_nt: TGTGCCAGCAGCCCAGGAGGGTCAGGAAGGGTGGAGACCCAGTACTTC; cdr3_aa: CASSPGGSGRVETQYF
j_call: TRBJ2-2; clone_size: once; v_call: TRBV7-3; d_call: .; cdr3_nt: TGTGCCAGCAGCTTTGGCCGACAGGACACCGGGGAGCTGTTTTTT; cdr3_aa: CASSFGRQDTGELFF
j_call: TRBJ1-5; clone_size: once; v_call: TRBV7-9; d_call: .; cdr3_nt: TGTGCCAGCAGCAAAAAGGGGGGGGACAATCAGCCCCAGCATTTT; cdr3_aa: CASSKKGGDNQPQHF
j_call: TRBJ2-7; clone_size: .; v_call: TRBV15; d_call: .; cdr3_nt: TGTGCCACCAGCACTCTCACAGCAGGTCGTGGCTACGAGCAGTACTTC; cdr3_aa: CATSTLTAGRGYEQYF
j_call: TRBJ2-7; clone_size: .; v_call: TRBV11-2; d_call: TRBD1; cdr3_nt: TGTGCCAGCAGCCCAGCGGGGACAGGGATATACGAGCAGTACTTC; cdr3_aa: CASSPAGTGIYEQYF
j_call: TRBJ1-1; clone_size: once; v_call: TRBV2; d_call: TRBD1; cdr3_nt: TGTGCCACCCGAACCGGGACAGGGGACACTGAAGCTTTCTTT; cdr3_aa: CATRTGTGDTEAFF